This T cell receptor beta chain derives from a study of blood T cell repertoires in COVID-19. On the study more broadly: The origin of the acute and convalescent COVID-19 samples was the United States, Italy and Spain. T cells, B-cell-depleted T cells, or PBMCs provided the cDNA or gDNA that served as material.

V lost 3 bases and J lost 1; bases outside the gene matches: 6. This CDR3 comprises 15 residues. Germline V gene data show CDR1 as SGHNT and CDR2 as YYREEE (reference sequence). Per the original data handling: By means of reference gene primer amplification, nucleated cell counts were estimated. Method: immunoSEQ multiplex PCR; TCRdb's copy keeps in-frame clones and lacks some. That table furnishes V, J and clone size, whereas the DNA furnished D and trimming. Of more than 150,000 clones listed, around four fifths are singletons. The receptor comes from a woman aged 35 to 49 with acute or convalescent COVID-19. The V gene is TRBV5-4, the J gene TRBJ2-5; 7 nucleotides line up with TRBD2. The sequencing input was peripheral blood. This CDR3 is CASSSSWGGQETQYF. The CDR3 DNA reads TGTGCCAGCAGCTCCTCATGGGGGGGCCAAGAGACCCAGTACTTC.